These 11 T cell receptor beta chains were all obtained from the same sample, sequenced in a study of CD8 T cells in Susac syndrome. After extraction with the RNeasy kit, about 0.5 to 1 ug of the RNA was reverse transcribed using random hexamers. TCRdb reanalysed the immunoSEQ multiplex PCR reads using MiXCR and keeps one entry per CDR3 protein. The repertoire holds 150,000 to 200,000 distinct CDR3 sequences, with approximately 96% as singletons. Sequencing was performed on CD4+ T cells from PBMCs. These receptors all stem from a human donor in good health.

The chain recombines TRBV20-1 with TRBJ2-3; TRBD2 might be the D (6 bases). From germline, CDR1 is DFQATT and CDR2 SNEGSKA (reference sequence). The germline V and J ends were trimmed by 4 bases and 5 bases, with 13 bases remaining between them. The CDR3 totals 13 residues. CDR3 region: CSATSVYRDTQYF. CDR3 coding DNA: TGCAGTGCTACTAGCGTTTATAGAGATACGCAGTATTTT.

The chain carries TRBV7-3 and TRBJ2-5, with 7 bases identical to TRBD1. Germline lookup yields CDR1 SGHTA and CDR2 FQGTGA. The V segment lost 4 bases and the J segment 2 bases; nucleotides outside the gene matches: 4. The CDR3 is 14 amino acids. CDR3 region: CASSYGTEQETQYF. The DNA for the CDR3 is TGTGCCAGCAGCTACGGGACAGAGCAAGAGACCCAGTACTTC.

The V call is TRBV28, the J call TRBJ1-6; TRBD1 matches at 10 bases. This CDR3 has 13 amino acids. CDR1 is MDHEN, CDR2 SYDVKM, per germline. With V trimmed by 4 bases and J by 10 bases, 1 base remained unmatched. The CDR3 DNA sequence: TGTGCCAGCAGTTCGGGACAGGGGTCACCCCTCCACTTT. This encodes CASSSGQGSPLHF.

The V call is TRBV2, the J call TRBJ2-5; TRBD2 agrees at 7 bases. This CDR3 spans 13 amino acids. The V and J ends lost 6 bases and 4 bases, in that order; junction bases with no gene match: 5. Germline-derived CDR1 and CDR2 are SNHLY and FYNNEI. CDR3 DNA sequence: TGTGCCAGCAGCGTGACTAGCCGAGAGACCCAGTACTTC. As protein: CASSVTSRETQYF.

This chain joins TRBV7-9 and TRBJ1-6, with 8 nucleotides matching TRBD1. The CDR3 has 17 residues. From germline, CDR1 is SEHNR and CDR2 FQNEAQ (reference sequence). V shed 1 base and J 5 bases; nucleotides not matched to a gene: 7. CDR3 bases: TGTGCCAGCAGCTTAGAGGGCAGGGGGCGGAATAATTCACCCCTCCACTTT. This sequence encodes CASSLEGRGRNNSPLHF.

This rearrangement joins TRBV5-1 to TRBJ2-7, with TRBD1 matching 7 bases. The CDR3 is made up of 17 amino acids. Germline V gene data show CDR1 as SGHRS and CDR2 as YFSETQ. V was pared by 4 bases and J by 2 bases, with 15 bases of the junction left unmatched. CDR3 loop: CASSLLPRDRVPYEQYF. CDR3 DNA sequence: TGCGCCAGCAGCCTCCTTCCCCGCGACAGGGTACCCTACGAGCAGTACTTC.

The CDR3 protein is CSAAPGDTQYF. CDR3 nucleotides: TGCAGTGCTGCGCCGGGAGATACGCAGTATTTT. The chain combines TRBV20-1 with TRBJ2-3; no reliable D call. Per germline, CDR1 DFQATT and CDR2 SNEGSKA (reference sequence). CDR3 length: 11 amino acids. The V gene lost 5 bases and the J gene lost 5 bases, with 8 bases spanning the gap.

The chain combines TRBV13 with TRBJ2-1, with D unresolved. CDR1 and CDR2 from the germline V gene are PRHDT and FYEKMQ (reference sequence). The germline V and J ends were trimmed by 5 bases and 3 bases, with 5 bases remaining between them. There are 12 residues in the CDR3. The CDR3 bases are TGTGCCAGCAGCCGGAACTACAATGAGCAGTTCTTC. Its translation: CASSRNYNEQFF.

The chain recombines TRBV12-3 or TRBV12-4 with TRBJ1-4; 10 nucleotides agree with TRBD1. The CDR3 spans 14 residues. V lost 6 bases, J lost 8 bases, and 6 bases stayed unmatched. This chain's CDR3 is CASSGTGDDEKLFF. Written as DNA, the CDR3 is TGTGCCAGCAGCGGGACAGGGGATGACGAAAAACTGTTTTTT.

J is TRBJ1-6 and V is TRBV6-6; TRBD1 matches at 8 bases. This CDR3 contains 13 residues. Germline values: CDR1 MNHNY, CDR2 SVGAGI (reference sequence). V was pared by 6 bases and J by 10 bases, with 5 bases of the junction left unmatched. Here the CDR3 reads CASRDRGASPLHF. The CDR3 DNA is TGTGCCAGCAGAGACAGGGGTGCCTCACCCCTCCACTTT.

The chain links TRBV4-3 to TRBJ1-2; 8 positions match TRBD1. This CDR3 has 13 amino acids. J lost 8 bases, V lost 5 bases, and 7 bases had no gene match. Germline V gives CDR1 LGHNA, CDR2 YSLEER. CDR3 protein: CASSVDRAPGYTF. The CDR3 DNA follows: TGCGCCAGCAGCGTGGACAGGGCTCCCGGCTACACCTTC.